Listed below are T cell receptor beta chains from one sample, sequenced in a study of PD-1 blockade in mismatch repair-deficient tumors. This table comes from immunoSEQ multiplex PCR, and its TCRdb copy is limited to in-frame clones, with some not included. In the table there are 120,000 or so clones, 70% to 90% of which are singletons. The sequencing here drew on peripheral blood, taken 44 weeks after starting pembrolizumab. The receptors were sampled from an adult with mismatch repair-deficient cancer. CDR3s include the opening cysteine and the closing phenylalanine or tryptophan. The order of the fields is CDR3 protein, CDR3 DNA, J gene, V gene, D gene, clone size. The D gene is left open where the match is weak. Size is stated for part of the rows, as once, few or many counts, or as a class when the clone is expanded.

CDR3 protein: CASSPGGHEQYF
CDR3 DNA: TGTGCCAGCTCACCGGGGGGTCACGAGCAGTACTTC
J gene: TRBJ2-7
V gene: TRBV18
D gene: .
clone size: few

CDR3 protein: CASRPQPGSNQPQHF
CDR3 DNA: TGTGCCAGCAGGCCACAACCGGGGAGCAATCAGCCCCAGCATTTT
J gene: TRBJ1-5
V gene: TRBV6-4
D gene: .
clone size: once

CDR3 protein: CSVGDRPNTEAFF
CDR3 DNA: TGCAGCGTTGGGGACCGGCCGAACACTGAAGCTTTCTTT
J gene: TRBJ1-1
V gene: TRBV29-1
D gene: .
clone size: .

CDR3 protein: CASSGGRYTEAFF
CDR3 DNA: TGTGCCAGCAGCGGAGGACGGTACACTGAAGCTTTCTTT
J gene: TRBJ1-1
V gene: TRBV11-2
D gene: .
clone size: .

CDR3 protein: CASSRRIGNGELFF
CDR3 DNA: TGTGCCAGCAGTCGAAGGATCGGGAACGGGGAGCTGTTTTTT
J gene: TRBJ2-2
V gene: TRBV6-6
D gene: .
clone size: .

CDR3 protein: CASSPAGHSSYEQYF
CDR3 DNA: TGTGCCAGCAGTCCGGCCGGACACAGCTCCTACGAGCAGTACTTC
J gene: TRBJ2-7
V gene: TRBV27
D gene: .
clone size: few

CDR3 protein: CASSLGGDLTYEQYF
CDR3 DNA: TGTGCCAGCAGTTTAGGTGGGGACCTTACCTACGAGCAGTACTTC
J gene: TRBJ2-7
V gene: TRBV28
D gene: .
clone size: .

CDR3 protein: CASSLGGTGGFNEQFF
CDR3 DNA: TGTGCCAGCAGCTTAGGGGGGACAGGCGGGTTCAATGAGCAGTTCTTC
J gene: TRBJ2-1
V gene: TRBV11-3
D gene: TRBD1
clone size: .

CDR3 protein: CSVGGTKGLSYEQYF
CDR3 DNA: TGCAGCGTTGGGGGGACGAAGGGGCTCTCCTACGAGCAGTACTTC
J gene: TRBJ2-7
V gene: TRBV29-1
D gene: .
clone size: .

CDR3 protein: CASRATGLSYEQYF
CDR3 DNA: TGTGCCAGCAGAGCAACAGGGTTATCGTACGAGCAGTACTTC
J gene: TRBJ2-7
V gene: TRBV28
D gene: .
clone size: once

CDR3 protein: CASSQNEGQGVSTEAFF
CDR3 DNA: TGTGCCAGCAGCCAAAACGAGGGACAGGGAGTGAGCACTGAAGCTTTCTTT
J gene: TRBJ1-1
V gene: TRBV14
D gene: TRBD1
clone size: .

CDR3 protein: CASSLGQVPYEQYF
CDR3 DNA: TGTGCCAGCAGCTTAGGACAGGTCCCCTACGAGCAGTACTTC
J gene: TRBJ2-7
V gene: TRBV7-6
D gene: .
clone size: .

CDR3 protein: CASSLPPGISTDTQYF
CDR3 DNA: TGTGCCAGCAGTTTACCCCCCGGAATTAGCACAGATACGCAGTATTTT
J gene: TRBJ2-3
V gene: TRBV28
D gene: .
clone size: .

CDR3 protein: CASSTDGGGWGSYEQYF
CDR3 DNA: TGTGCCAGCAGCACCGACGGAGGCGGGTGGGGCTCCTACGAGCAGTACTTC
J gene: TRBJ2-7
V gene: TRBV5-4
D gene: .
clone size: .

CDR3 protein: CASSSNTRSGNTIYF
CDR3 DNA: TGTGCCAGCAGCTCCAACACCCGCTCTGGAAACACCATATATTTT
J gene: TRBJ1-3
V gene: TRBV2
D gene: .
clone size: .

CDR3 protein: CASSVRDRRTDTQYF
CDR3 DNA: TGTGCCAGCAGTGTCCGGGACAGGCGCACAGATACGCAGTATTTT
J gene: TRBJ2-3
V gene: TRBV2
D gene: TRBD1
clone size: .

CDR3 protein: CASSLTGGENTIYF
CDR3 DNA: TGTGCCAGCAGCCTGACAGGGGGCGAAAACACCATATATTTT
J gene: TRBJ1-3
V gene: TRBV5-4
D gene: TRBD1
clone size: .

CDR3 protein: CASSSGDWAGGSTDTQYF
CDR3 DNA: TGTGCCAGCAGCTCGGGGGATTGGGCGGGTGGGAGTACGGATACGCAGTATTTT
J gene: TRBJ2-3
V gene: TRBV7-2
D gene: .
clone size: .

CDR3 protein: CASGRFSRETQYF
CDR3 DNA: TGTGCCAGCGGACGATTTTCACGGGAGACCCAGTACTTC
J gene: TRBJ2-5
V gene: TRBV7-9
D gene: .
clone size: .

CDR3 protein: CASSWDGASGTDEQYF
CDR3 DNA: TGTGCCAGCAGCTGGGATGGGGCTAGCGGGACTGACGAGCAGTACTTC
J gene: TRBJ2-7
V gene: TRBV5-5
D gene: TRBD2
clone size: .

CDR3 protein: CASSLAGTVLSEQYF
CDR3 DNA: TGTGCCAGCAGCTTAGCCGGGACGGTGCTTAGTGAGCAGTACTTC
J gene: TRBJ2-7
V gene: TRBV11-2
D gene: .
clone size: few

CDR3 protein: CASSMLGDSRQYF
CDR3 DNA: TGTGCCAGTAGTATGCTGGGGGACAGCCGGCAGTATTTT
J gene: TRBJ2-3
V gene: TRBV19
D gene: TRBD1
clone size: few

CDR3 protein: CASSALAGGSIGTGELFF
CDR3 DNA: TGTGCCAGCAGTGCCCTAGCGGGAGGTTCGATAGGGACCGGGGAGCTGTTTTTT
J gene: TRBJ2-2
V gene: TRBV2
D gene: TRBD2
clone size: .

CDR3 protein: CAISETVGDEEQFF
CDR3 DNA: TGTGCCATCAGTGAGACGGTGGGGGATGAGGAGCAGTTCTTC
J gene: TRBJ2-1
V gene: TRBV10-3
D gene: .
clone size: .

CDR3 protein: CASSFITRAGPYEQYF
CDR3 DNA: TGCGCCAGCAGCTTTATCACAAGGGCGGGACCCTACGAGCAGTACTTC
J gene: TRBJ2-7
V gene: TRBV5-1
D gene: .
clone size: .

CDR3 protein: CASSLDGERETQYF
CDR3 DNA: TGTGCCAGCAGCTTAGATGGAGAGAGAGAGACCCAGTACTTC
J gene: TRBJ2-5
V gene: TRBV11-3
D gene: .
clone size: .

CDR3 protein: CASSKDGGIDTQYF
CDR3 DNA: TGTGCCAGCAGCAAGGACGGGGGCATAGATACGCAGTATTTT
J gene: TRBJ2-3
V gene: TRBV11-2
D gene: .
clone size: .

CDR3 protein: CASSSTSASNTDTQYF
CDR3 DNA: TGTGCCAGCAGCTCCACTAGCGCATCTAACACAGATACGCAGTATTTT
J gene: TRBJ2-3
V gene: TRBV7-9
D gene: TRBD2
clone size: .

CDR3 protein: CASSLKIRGNTEAFF
CDR3 DNA: TGTGCCAGCAGCTTAAAGATCAGGGGGAACACTGAAGCTTTCTTT
J gene: TRBJ1-1
V gene: TRBV7-6
D gene: .
clone size: .

CDR3 protein: CAISSASGRGTGELFF
CDR3 DNA: TGTGCCATCAGTTCGGCTAGCGGGAGAGGCACCGGGGAGCTGTTTTTT
J gene: TRBJ2-2
V gene: TRBV10-3
D gene: TRBD2
clone size: .

CDR3 protein: CASRGTVPYEQYF
CDR3 DNA: TGTGCCAGCAGAGGGACCGTCCCCTACGAGCAGTACTTC
J gene: TRBJ2-7
V gene: TRBV11-3
D gene: .
clone size: once

CDR3 protein: CASIPTGMNTEAFF
CDR3 DNA: TGTGCCAGCATCCCGACAGGGATGAACACTGAAGCTTTCTTT
J gene: TRBJ1-1
V gene: TRBV11-2
D gene: TRBD1
clone size: .

CDR3 protein: CASRTPGPNCIGQPQHF
CDR3 DNA: TGCGCCAGTAGGACACCTGGGCCGAACTGTATTGGTCAGCCCCAGCATTTT
J gene: TRBJ1-5
V gene: TRBV4-1
D gene: .
clone size: .

CDR3 protein: CAISESVSGRSYEQFF
CDR3 DNA: TGTGCCATCAGTGAGTCGGTAAGCGGGAGAAGTTATGAGCAGTTCTTC
J gene: TRBJ2-1
V gene: TRBV10-3
D gene: TRBD2
clone size: .

CDR3 protein: CASSSTAASSYNEQFF
CDR3 DNA: TGTGCCAGCAGCTCGACTGCCGCCAGCTCCTACAATGAGCAGTTCTTC
J gene: TRBJ2-1
V gene: TRBV7-9
D gene: .
clone size: .

CDR3 protein: CASSQDLFTDTQYF
CDR3 DNA: TGTGCCAGCAGCCAGGACCTTTTCACAGATACGCAGTATTTT
J gene: TRBJ2-3
V gene: TRBV6-5
D gene: .
clone size: .

CDR3 protein: CAISGRLAETSYNEQFF
CDR3 DNA: TGTGCCATCAGTGGCAGACTAGCGGAGACCTCCTACAATGAGCAGTTCTTC
J gene: TRBJ2-1
V gene: TRBV10-3
D gene: TRBD2
clone size: .

CDR3 protein: CASSQPGHYNEQFF
CDR3 DNA: TGCGCCAGCAGCCAACCCGGGCATTACAATGAGCAGTTCTTC
J gene: TRBJ2-1
V gene: TRBV4-1
D gene: .
clone size: .

CDR3 protein: CASSQDFRDGAPGANEKLFF
CDR3 DNA: TGCGCCAGCAGCCAAGACTTCCGGGACGGCGCCCCGGGGGCTAATGAAAAACTGTTTTTT
J gene: TRBJ1-4
V gene: TRBV4-3
D gene: .
clone size: .

CDR3 protein: CASSPGLAGYQETQYF
CDR3 DNA: TGTGCCAGCAGCCCGGGACTAGCGGGTTACCAAGAGACCCAGTACTTC
J gene: TRBJ2-5
V gene: TRBV11-3
D gene: TRBD2
clone size: .

CDR3 protein: CARDEQFF
CDR3 DNA: TGTGCAAGGGACGAGCAGTTCTTC
J gene: TRBJ2-1
V gene: TRBV12-2
D gene: .
clone size: .

CDR3 protein: CASSPWGAPGLKDYGYTF
CDR3 DNA: TGTGCCAGCAGCCCTTGGGGGGCCCCGGGACTAAAAGACTATGGCTACACCTTC
J gene: TRBJ1-2
V gene: TRBV11-2
D gene: .
clone size: .

CDR3 protein: CASSPNRFVVFF
CDR3 DNA: TGTGCCAGCAGCCCAAATCGCTTCGTTGTTTTCTTT
J gene: TRBJ1-1
V gene: TRBV11-3
D gene: .
clone size: .

CDR3 protein: CASRDRLGYGYTF
CDR3 DNA: TGTGCCAGCAGGGACAGGTTGGGCTATGGCTACACCTTC
J gene: TRBJ1-2
V gene: TRBV6-5
D gene: TRBD1
clone size: few

CDR3 protein: CASSVDRMGTGGGKTQYF
CDR3 DNA: TGTGCCAGCAGTGTTGATCGGATGGGGACAGGGGGCGGGAAGACCCAGTACTTC
J gene: TRBJ2-5
V gene: TRBV6-1
D gene: TRBD1
clone size: .

CDR3 protein: CSVEDRGPGEQYF
CDR3 DNA: TGCAGCGTTGAAGATCGGGGGCCTGGCGAGCAGTACTTC
J gene: TRBJ2-7
V gene: TRBV29-1
D gene: .
clone size: .

CDR3 protein: CASSVNPPRGGRTEAFF
CDR3 DNA: TGTGCCAGCAGCGTCAATCCTCCCAGGGGCGGGAGAACTGAAGCTTTCTTT
J gene: TRBJ1-1
V gene: TRBV9
D gene: .
clone size: .

CDR3 protein: CASSPDRGGFQPQHF
CDR3 DNA: TGTGCCAGCAGTCCGGACAGGGGTGGGTTTCAGCCCCAGCATTTT
J gene: TRBJ1-5
V gene: TRBV6-6
D gene: TRBD1
clone size: .

CDR3 protein: CASSPPAYRLAGRYTQYF
CDR3 DNA: TGTGCCAGCAGCCCTCCCGCCTACAGGTTAGCGGGTCGTTATACGCAGTATTTT
J gene: TRBJ2-3
V gene: TRBV27
D gene: TRBD2
clone size: .